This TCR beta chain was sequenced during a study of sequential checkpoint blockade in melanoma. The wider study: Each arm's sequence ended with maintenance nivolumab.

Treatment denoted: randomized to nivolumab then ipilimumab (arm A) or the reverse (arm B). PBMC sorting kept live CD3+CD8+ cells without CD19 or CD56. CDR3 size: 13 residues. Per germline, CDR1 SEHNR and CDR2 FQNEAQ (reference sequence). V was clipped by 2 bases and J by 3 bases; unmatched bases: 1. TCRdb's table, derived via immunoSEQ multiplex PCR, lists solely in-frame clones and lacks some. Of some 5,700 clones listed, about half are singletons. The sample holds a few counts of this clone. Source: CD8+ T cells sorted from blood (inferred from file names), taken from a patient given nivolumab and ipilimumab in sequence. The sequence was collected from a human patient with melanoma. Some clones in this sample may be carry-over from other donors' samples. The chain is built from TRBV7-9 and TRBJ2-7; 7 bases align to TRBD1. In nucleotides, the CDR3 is TGTGCCAGCAGCTTACGGGACAGCTACGAGCAGTACTTC. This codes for CASSLRDSYEQYF.